The entry below gives a single T cell receptor (beta chain) sequence along with its context. Its antigen is still unknown. CD45RO-negative CD8 cells positively selected for CCR7 made up the naive population, which excluded terminally differentiated effector memory CD45RA+ cells. All participating donors were Caucasian adults from Nashville, Tennessee. This record belongs to a study of shared clonotypes between healthy human individuals. Tens of thousands of T cell genomes, or about 200 ng DNA, went into the sorted-subset replicate PCRs. Original handling: Junction-only immunoSEQ sequences carried no quality scores, so filtering differed. TCRdb's table, derived via immunoSEQ multiplex PCR, lists solely in-frame clones and lacks some. D and trimming were read from the DNA, whereas the V and J calls and clone size are those reported in that table. The data hold about 2 million clones, with roughly 95% observed a single time.

Study observations and caveats: Relative to their counterparts shared across all four donors, non-shared clonotypes exhibited diminished generation probabilities.

Trimming took 4 bases from V and 6 from J, leaving 6 bases between them. Germline V CDR1 and CDR2: MNHNY, SVGAGI (reference sequence). The CDR3 extends over 11 amino acids. The sequence came from a man between 18 and 35 years old in good health. This chain connects TRBV6-6 to TRBJ1-1; D may be TRBD1 (5 bases). The source material was naive CD8+ T cells sorted from blood. CDR3 residues: CASSWDAEAFF. As DNA, the CDR3 is TGTGCCAGCAGTTGGGACGCTGAAGCTTTCTTT.